This T cell receptor beta chain was sequenced in a study of blood T cell repertoires in COVID-19. The data were produced by immunoSEQ multiplex PCR, yet TCRdb's version contains in-frame clones alone and is incomplete. The sample gives over 350,000 clones, around nine tenths of which show up once; 0.97% is in the top ten. CDR1 is MNHEY and CDR2 is SVGAGI in the germline V gene. With 2 bases clipped from V and 9 bases from J, the junction kept 8 bases outside the gene matches. This CDR3 region has 14 residues. This chain uses TRBV6-5 with TRBJ2-3; 7 bases fit TRBD1. The sequence was collected from a young woman with acute COVID-19. The sequencing sample was made of PBMCs or T cells enriched from blood (not recorded which). The CDR3 coding sequence is TGTGCCAGCAGTTACAACAACCGGGACAGAACGCAGTATTTT. As protein: CASSYNNRDRTQYF.